There are many counts of the clone carrying this T cell receptor (beta chain). The source of the sample is a study of response to subunit inactivated influenza vaccine. MiXCR, applied by TCRdb to the RT-PCR reads, yields one record per CDR3 protein. The data contain 530,000 or so distinct CDR3 sequences, around 15% of them seen just once; the ten biggest clones take up around 10%. CDR3 length: 12 residues. Germline CDR1 reads SGHDN; CDR2 reads FVKESK. The germline V and J ends were trimmed by 0 bases and 12 bases, with 9 bases remaining between them. The source is a man aged 45-65 years who received an inactivated influenza vaccine. Sequencing used PBMCs from blood, obtained 11 to 12 days after vaccination. The chain combines TRBV14 with TRBJ2-1; D gene ambiguous. CDR3 amino acids: CASSQDSYRQFF. The CDR3 DNA reads TGTGCCAGCAGCCAAGATTCCTATCGGCAGTTCTTC.